This T cell receptor beta chain was profiled in a study of blood T cell repertoires in COVID-19. Study overall: T cells, B-cell-depleted T cells, or PBMCs provided the cDNA or gDNA that served as material.

Assay: immunoSEQ multiplex PCR; the TCRdb copy retains only in-frame clones and omits some. Here the sample spans about 220,000 clones, about 79% being singletons. The study recruited people aged about 18 to 95 years across approximately 25 US areas. The study assigned cohorts using participant-reported clinical history. Recovered participants had two consecutive negative NP/OP PCR tests, healthcare professional clearance, or symptom resolution. The V gene's germline CDR1 is SGHVS and CDR2 FQNEAQ. V dropped 1 base and J dropped 9 bases, with 16 bases sitting between them. The length of the CDR3 is 15 residues.

The source of this sequence is a woman in her fifties or sixties who had recovered from COVID-19. Sequences were obtained from PBMCs or T cells enriched from blood (not recorded which). The V call is TRBV7-8, the J call TRBJ1-5; the D is unclear. The CDR3 DNA is TGTGCCAGCAGCTTAGATAGATCAGGCCCAGGGCCCCAGCATTTT. Translated: CASSLDRSGPGPQHF.